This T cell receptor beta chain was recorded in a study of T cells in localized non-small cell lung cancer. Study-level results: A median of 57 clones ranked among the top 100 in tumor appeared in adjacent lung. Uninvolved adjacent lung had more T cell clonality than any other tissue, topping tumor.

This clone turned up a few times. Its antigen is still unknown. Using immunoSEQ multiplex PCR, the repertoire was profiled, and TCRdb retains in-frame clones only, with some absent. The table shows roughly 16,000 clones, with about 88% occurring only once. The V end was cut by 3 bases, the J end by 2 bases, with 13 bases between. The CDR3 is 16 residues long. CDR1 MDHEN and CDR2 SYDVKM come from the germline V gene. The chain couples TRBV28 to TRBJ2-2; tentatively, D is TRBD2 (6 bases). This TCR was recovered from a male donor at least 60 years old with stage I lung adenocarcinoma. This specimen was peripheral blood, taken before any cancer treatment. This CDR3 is CASSLGGGTNTGELFF. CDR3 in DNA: TGTGCCAGCAGTTTGGGGGGAGGTACTAACACCGGGGAGCTGTTTTTT.